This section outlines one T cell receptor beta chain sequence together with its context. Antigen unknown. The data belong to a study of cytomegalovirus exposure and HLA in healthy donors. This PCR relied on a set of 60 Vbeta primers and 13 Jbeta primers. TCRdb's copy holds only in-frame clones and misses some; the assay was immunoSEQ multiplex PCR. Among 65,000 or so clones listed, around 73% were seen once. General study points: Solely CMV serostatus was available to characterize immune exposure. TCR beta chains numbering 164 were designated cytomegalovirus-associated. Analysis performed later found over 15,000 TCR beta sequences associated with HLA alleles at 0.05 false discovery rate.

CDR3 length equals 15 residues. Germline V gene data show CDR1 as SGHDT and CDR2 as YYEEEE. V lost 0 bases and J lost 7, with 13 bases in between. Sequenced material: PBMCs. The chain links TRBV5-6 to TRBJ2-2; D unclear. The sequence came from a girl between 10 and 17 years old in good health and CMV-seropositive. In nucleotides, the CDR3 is TGTGCCAGCAGCTTGGGCAGCCCGGAGTTCGGGGAGCTGTTTTTT. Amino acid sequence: CASSLGSPEFGELFF.